A selection of T cell receptor beta chains follows, all from one sample in a study of OX40 agonist ivuxolimab in advanced cancers. Sequenced by immunoSEQ multiplex PCR; TCRdb stores in-frame clones only, minus some. Of about 69,000 clones listed, approximately 81% are singletons. This specimen was CD4+ or CD8+ T cells sorted from blood, taken in a trial of the OX40 agonist ivuxolimab. These TCRs come from an adult with an advanced solid tumor such as melanoma, head and neck, liver or kidney cancer. Each CDR3 is given with its conserved first and last residue. A D gene is named only where the DNA matches it firmly. Size is omitted from some rows. Given values are once, few, many or a class for expanded clones.

NA NA TRBJ1-1 TRBV6-6 CASSYGRNTEAFF TGTGCCAGCAGTTACGGCAGGAACACTGAAGCTTTCTTT
TRBD2 NA TRBJ2-2 TRBV19 CASIPPGTSGTGELFF TGTGCCAGTATACCTCCCGGGACTAGCGGGACCGGGGAGCTGTTTTTT
NA NA TRBJ1-2 TRBV29-1 CSVEVPLRGADYGYTF TGCAGCGTTGAAGTCCCTCTTAGGGGCGCCGACTATGGCTACACCTTC
NA NA TRBJ2-6 TRBV6-1 CASSAQSSGANVLTF TGTGCCAGCAGTGCACAGAGCTCTGGGGCCAACGTCCTGACTTTC
TRBD2 NA TRBJ2-3 TRBV7-9 CASSLKLAGSTDTQYF TGTGCCAGCAGCTTAAAACTAGCGGGGAGCACAGATACGCAGTATTTT
NA few TRBJ2-3 TRBV7-3 CASSFLGDEDTQYF TGTGCCAGCAGCTTCCTCGGGGATGAAGATACGCAGTATTTT
NA once TRBJ2-3 TRBV6-1 CASSVNGGVADTQYF TGTGCCAGCAGTGTTAACGGGGGTGTGGCAGATACGCAGTATTTT
TRBD1 NA TRBJ2-1 TRBV29-1 CSVGQGNEQFF TGCAGCGTAGGACAGGGGAATGAGCAGTTCTTC
TRBD2 few TRBJ2-7 TRBV4-1 CASSHYSGSGTYEQYF TGCGCCAGCAGCCACTATAGCGGGAGTGGAACCTACGAGCAGTACTTC
TRBD1 NA TRBJ1-1 TRBV6-5 CASSRAPTGETEAFF TGTGCCAGCAGTCGAGCTCCGACAGGGGAAACTGAAGCTTTCTTT
NA NA TRBJ2-5 TRBV18 CASSLDFARQETQYF TGTGCCAGCTCACTAGACTTTGCCCGACAAGAGACCCAGTACTTC
TRBD1 NA TRBJ2-7 TRBV11-2 CASRKTGGSYEQYF TGTGCCAGCAGGAAGACAGGGGGTTCCTACGAGCAGTACTTC